A single sample is the source of the 20 T cell receptor beta chains below, sequenced in a study of cytomegalovirus exposure and HLA in healthy donors. With 60 Vbeta and 13 Jbeta primers, the PCR was carried out. Sequencing used immunoSEQ multiplex PCR; TCRdb keeps in-frame clones, though not all of them. The repertoire has approximately 160,000 clones, 68% of them found once; the top ten carry roughly 1.4%. Sample: PBMCs. Every receptor here comes from a man aged 50-60 years in good health and CMV-seronegative.

This clone was detected only a few times. The rearrangement links TRBV5-1 to TRBJ1-2, with D perhaps TRBD1 (6 bases). Trimming stripped 2 bases from V and 8 bases from J, with 13 bases between. Germline V gene lookup returns CDR1 SGHRS and CDR2 YFSETQ. There are 13 residues in the CDR3. The CDR3 region has the DNA TGCGCCAGCAGCTTAGGGGGGACTAAGGGCTACACCTTC. As protein: CASSLGGTKGYTF.

This clone was counted between two and nine times. Other DNA variants within this sample encode the same CDR3. The chain's CDR3 is CASSSTGAGANVLTF. CDR3 DNA sequence: TGCGCCAGCAGCTCCACGGGGGCTGGGGCCAACGTCCTGACTTTC. This chain connects TRBV5-1 to TRBJ2-6; possible D gene TRBD2, 6 bases. V dropped 3 bases and J dropped 2 bases, with 9 bases sitting between them. CDR1 SGHRS and CDR2 YFSETQ come from the germline V gene. This CDR3 is 15 amino acids long. Using reference TRBV5-1 and TRBJ2-6 for the parts outside the CDR3, the full variable domain is KAGVTQTPRYLIKTRGQQVTLSCSPISGHRSVSWYQQTPGQGLQFLFEYFSETQRNKGNFPGRFSGRQFSNSRSEMNVSTLELGDSALYLCASSSTGAGANVLTFGAGSRLTVL.

This clone was detected a few times. The rearrangement joins TRBV28 to TRBJ1-5; D gene uncertain. CDR1 is MDHEN and CDR2 is SYDVKM in the germline V gene. The CDR3 runs 14 residues. The V gene lost 6 bases and the J gene lost 3 bases, with 12 bases spanning the gap. The CDR3 DNA sequence: TGTGCCAGCAGAGCCGCCGACTACAATCAGCCCCAGCATTTT. It yields the protein CASRAADYNQPQHF.

This chain links TRBV6-1 with TRBJ2-3; 10 nucleotides match TRBD1. From germline, CDR1 is MNHNS and CDR2 SASEGT. The CDR3 loop spans 13 amino acids. V gave up 9 bases and J gave up 3 bases; unmatched junction bases: 3. CDR3 bases: TGTGCCAGTCGGGACAGGGGAACAGATACGCAGTATTTT. This gives the protein CASRDRGTDTQYF.

This clone was observed a few times. The CDR3 here is CASSPPNRGGNEKLFF. In nucleotides, the CDR3 is TGTGCCAGCAGCCCACCCAACAGGGGCGGTAATGAAAAACTGTTTTTT. The rearrangement joins TRBV5-4 to TRBJ1-4; 7 bases are a match to TRBD1. The CDR3 consists of 16 residues. J lost 4 bases, V lost 4 bases, and 10 bases had no gene match. CDR1 SGHNT and CDR2 YYREEE come from the germline V gene (reference sequence).

This clone was detected a few times. The chain has TRBV7-9 and TRBJ2-1, with D perhaps TRBD2 (6 bases). The CDR3 contains 16 residues. The germline gives CDR1 SEHNR, CDR2 FQNEAQ (reference sequence). V shed 5 bases and J shed 8 bases, with 22 bases lying between them. The CDR3 reads CASSRLVLLDIDEQFF. Written as DNA, the CDR3 is TGTGCCAGCAGCCGACTAGTTCTCCTCGACATCGATGAGCAGTTCTTC.

V usage is TRBV5-1 and J usage is TRBJ1-1; the D gene is possibly TRBD1 (5 bases). The CDR3 covers 14 residues. Trimming cost V 4 bases and J 0 bases, with 10 bases left between them. Germline-derived CDR1 and CDR2 are SGHRS and YFSETQ. The CDR3 here is CASSSGAVNTEAFF. The CDR3 nucleotides are TGCGCCAGCAGCAGCGGGGCAGTGAACACTGAAGCTTTCTTT.

The V gene is TRBV5-1, the J gene TRBJ2-7, with D possibly matching TRBD2 (6 bases). The CDR3 runs to 14 residues. Trimming shortened V by 1 base and J by 5 bases, and 13 bases separated the two germline ends. Germline V CDR1 and CDR2: SGHRS, YFSETQ. This CDR3 reads CASSLSGGTHEQYF. The CDR3 DNA reads TGCGCCAGCAGCTTGTCTGGGGGGACCCACGAGCAGTACTTC.

V gene TRBV2 combines with J gene TRBJ1-4; 10 bases map to TRBD1. V shed 1 base, J shed 7 bases, and the junction held 3 bases outside the gene matches. The germline gives CDR1 SNHLY, CDR2 FYNNEI. The CDR3 is 15 amino acids. The CDR3 loop is CASSEGTGGFEKLFF. The CDR3 DNA sequence: TGTGCCAGCAGTGAAGGGACAGGGGGGTTTGAAAAACTGTTTTTT. The whole variable domain, filled in from reference TRBV2 and TRBJ1-4, reads EPEVTQTPSHQVTQMGQEVILRCVPISNHLYFYWYRQILGQKVEFLVSFYNNEISEKSEIFDDQFSVERPDGSNFTLKIRSTKLEDSAMYFCASSEGTGGFEKLFFGSGTQLSVL.

The chain recombines TRBV14 with TRBJ1-1, with a possible D match to TRBD1 (6 bases). The germline V gene encodes CDR1 SGHDN and CDR2 FVKESK. The CDR3 totals 15 residues. V was pared by 3 bases and J by 9 bases, with 20 bases between. This CDR3 reads CASSHLQGGRGKAFF. The CDR3 bases are TGTGCCAGCAGCCACTTACAGGGAGGGCGTGGAAAAGCTTTCTTT.

V and J are TRBV4-3 and TRBJ2-7; 8 bases line up with TRBD1. Germline trimming cut 0 bases from V and 4 bases from J; bases unmatched to any gene: 11. This CDR3 has 17 amino acids. Germline CDR1 reads LGHNA; CDR2 reads YSLEER. CDR3 protein: CASSQDGLGQGAYEQYF. CDR3 DNA sequence: TGCGCCAGCAGCCAAGATGGGCTCGGGCAGGGGGCTTACGAGCAGTACTTC.

This sequence joins TRBV21-1 and TRBJ1-1; the table's D call of TRBD1 was not tested on the DNA. TRBV21-1 is termed a pseudogene. CDR3 size: 15 residues. As DNA, the CDR3 is TGTGCCAGCAGCAAAGTGGCAGAAGGGGACACTGAAGCTTTCTTT. Translating it yields CASSKVAEGDTEAFF.

J is TRBJ1-4 and V is TRBV5-1, with no clear D. This CDR3 is 15 amino acids long. Germline values: CDR1 SGHRS, CDR2 YFSETQ. Trimming left V 5 bases short and J 4 bases short, with 15 bases between. Here the CDR3 reads CASSFAGDNNEKLFF. The CDR3 nucleotides are TGCGCCAGCAGTTTTGCGGGTGACAATAATGAAAAACTGTTTTTT.

The V gene is TRBV5-5, the J gene TRBJ2-5; 9 bases match TRBD1. CDR1 SGHKS and CDR2 YYEKEE come from the germline V gene (reference sequence). There are 15 residues in the CDR3. V trimming: 4 bases; J trimming: 2 bases; junction bases outside the gene matches: 6. The CDR3 nucleotides read TGTGCCAGCAGCCAGGGACAGGGTAAGCAAGAGACCCAGTACTTC. This translates into CASSQGQGKQETQYF.

V gene TRBV5-1 combines with J gene TRBJ1-2; 9 bases align to TRBD1. The CDR3 loop spans 16 amino acids. Per the germline V gene, CDR1 is SGHRS and CDR2 is YFSETQ. V gave up 2 bases and J gave up 4 bases; unmatched junction bases: 9. The CDR3 protein is CASSLRPGQGIYGYTF. In DNA form, the CDR3 reads TGCGCCAGCAGCTTACGACCGGGACAGGGCATCTATGGCTACACCTTC.

V gene TRBV5-1 combines with J gene TRBJ1-4; 7 bases are shared with TRBD1. The CDR3 has 15 residues. The junction had 7 bases not matched to a gene; V was cut back by 2 bases and J by 6 bases. Germline CDR1 and CDR2: SGHRS and YFSETQ. The CDR3: CASSLGGRGDEKLFF. The CDR3 region has the DNA TGCGCCAGCAGCTTAGGTGGCAGGGGGGATGAAAAACTGTTTTTT. Variable domain in full (rest from reference TRBV5-1 and TRBJ1-4): KAGVTQTPRYLIKTRGQQVTLSCSPISGHRSVSWYQQTPGQGLQFLFEYFSETQRNKGNFPGRFSGRQFSNSRSEMNVSTLELGDSALYLCASSLGGRGDEKLFFGSGTQLSVL.

CDR3 in amino acids: CAISTGLNTEAFF. In nucleotides, the CDR3 is TGTGCCATCAGTACAGGATTGAACACTGAAGCTTTCTTT. The gene calls are TRBV10-3 and TRBJ1-1; possible D gene TRBD1, 5 bases. There are 13 residues in the CDR3. The V end was cut by 5 bases, the J end by 0 bases, with 7 bases between. CDR1 and CDR2 from the germline V gene are ENHRY and SYGVKD.

The chain has TRBV6-1 and TRBJ2-5, with D possibly being TRBD1 (7 bases). The tail of the sequence fits TRBJ2-7 better, so the J call may be wrong. Germline V gene lookup returns CDR1 MNHNS and CDR2 SASEGT. The CDR3 consists of 13 residues. CDR3 protein: CASGRDSHYEQYF. In DNA, the CDR3 is TGTGCCAGCGGGCGGGACAGCCACTACGAGCAGTACTTC.

This chain links TRBV7-2 with TRBJ2-5, with 9 nucleotides matching TRBD1. This CDR3 has 15 residues. V dropped 0 bases and J dropped 5; count of bases not matched to a gene: 4. Germline CDR1 reads SGHTA; CDR2 reads FQGNSA. CDR3 protein: CASSLAGQGRETQYF. The DNA for the CDR3 is TGTGCCAGCAGCTTAGCCGGACAGGGGAGGGAGACCCAGTACTTC.

The chain recombines TRBV6-6 with TRBJ2-2; 11 bases match TRBD1. After removal of 4 bases from V and 6 bases from J, the junction contained 4 bases not matched to a gene. The germline gives CDR1 MNHNY, CDR2 SVGAGI (reference sequence). The CDR3 runs 15 residues. The CDR3 region is CASSLGQGGSGELFF. The CDR3 nucleotides read TGTGCCAGCAGTTTGGGACAGGGGGGGTCCGGGGAGCTGTTTTTT.